The clone carrying this T cell receptor (beta chain) showed up many times. In germline, CDR1 is MNHNS, CDR2 SASEGT. The CDR3 is 15 residues long. V gave up 6 bases and J gave up 2 bases, with 16 bases separating them. MiXCR was run by TCRdb on the PCR reads, yielding one entry per CDR3 protein. This sample yields roughly 21,000 distinct CDR3 sequences, of which approximately 38% are seen a single time; roughly 37% belongs to the top ten. The data stem from a study of tumor-infiltrating lymphocytes in oesophageal squamous cell carcinoma. The TCR comes from a male donor with esophageal squamous cell carcinoma. Sequencing used esophageal tumor tissue. The chain uses TRBV6-1 and TRBJ2-5, with TRBD2 as a possible D gene (5 bases). The CDR3 spells CASSQLEYGQETQYF. The CDR3 nucleotides read TGTGCCAGCAGCCAACTAGAGTACGGGCAAGAGACCCAGTACTTC.